The rows below give T cell receptor beta chains drawn from one sample of a study of blood T cell repertoires in COVID-19. The assay was immunoSEQ multiplex PCR, and TCRdb's table has in-frame clones only and misses some. The sample has over 150,000 clones, over 60% seen once; the top ten hold 3.7%. Sequencing input: peripheral blood. These receptor sequences come from a woman of 80 years or more with acute or convalescent COVID-19. The conserved cysteine and the conserved F or W are not part of the CDR3 here. Fields, in order: V gene, CDR3 length, clone size, J gene, D gene, CDR3 protein. A D gene is named only where the DNA matches it firmly. Clone size is shown for a subset of rows, as once, few, many or a class of expanded clone.

TRBV7-3	13	NA	TRBJ2-2	TRBD1	ASSGRTGATGELF
TRBV14	10	few	TRBJ1-2	NA	ASSLRDQGYT
TRBV20-1	12	few	TRBJ1-5	NA	SASGRVGNQPQH
TRBV7-2	9	NA	TRBJ2-1	NA	ASSPFNEQF
TRBV2	12	NA	TRBJ1-5	NA	ASREGNTNQPQH
TRBV19	11	NA	TRBJ1-6	NA	ASRARGNSPLH
TRBV5-6	17	NA	TRBJ1-6	TRBD1	ASSSRGNRGHSYNSPLH
TRBV5-8	11	few	TRBJ2-1	NA	ASRFLGYNEQF
TRBV19	13	NA	TRBJ2-2	TRBD1	ASSRTGTNTGELF
TRBV2	11	NA	TRBJ2-1	NA	ASRADYRNEQF
TRBV2	12	NA	TRBJ1-3	NA	ASLEGGSGNTIY
TRBV5-1	16	NA	TRBJ1-5	TRBD1	ASSLIPQGAIGNQPQH
TRBV7-8	15	NA	TRBJ2-1	TRBD2	ASSLRPRSGRYNEQF
TRBV20-1	16	NA	TRBJ2-3	TRBD2	SASPLAGGQSSTDTQY
TRBV19	13	NA	TRBJ1-5	NA	ASSKLGEANQPQH
TRBV3-1/TRBV3-2	10	NA	TRBJ2-7	NA	ASSPSSYEQY
TRBV6-6	14	NA	TRBJ1-1	NA	ASGTTGQRMNTEAF
TRBV18	12	NA	TRBJ1-1	NA	ASSGAVLNTEAF
TRBV2	13	NA	TRBJ2-1	TRBD2	ASSSAGGDNNEQF
TRBV20-1	9	once	TRBJ1-2	NA	SATDSYGYT
TRBV24-1	14	NA	TRBJ2-1	TRBD2	ATSDPNSSGDNEQF
TRBV6-2/TRBV6-3	15	NA	TRBJ2-1	TRBD2	ASSYSPTSGVYNEQF
TRBV7-8	16	few	TRBJ1-1	TRBD1	ASSLYSGGFTGNTEAF
TRBV5-3	15	NA	TRBJ1-2	TRBD1	ARSLVTRDGTDYGYT